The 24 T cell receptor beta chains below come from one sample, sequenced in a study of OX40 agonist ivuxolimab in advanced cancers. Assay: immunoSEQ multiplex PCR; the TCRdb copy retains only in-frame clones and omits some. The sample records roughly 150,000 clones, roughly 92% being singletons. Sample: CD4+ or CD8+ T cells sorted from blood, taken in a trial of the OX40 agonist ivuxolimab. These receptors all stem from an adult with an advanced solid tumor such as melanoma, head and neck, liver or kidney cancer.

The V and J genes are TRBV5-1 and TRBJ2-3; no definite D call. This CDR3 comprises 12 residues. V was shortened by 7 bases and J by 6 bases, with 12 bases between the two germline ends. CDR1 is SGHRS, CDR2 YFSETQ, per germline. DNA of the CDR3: TGCGCCAGCTTCCGCCTTAGGGATACGCAGTATTTT. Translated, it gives CASFRLRDTQYF.

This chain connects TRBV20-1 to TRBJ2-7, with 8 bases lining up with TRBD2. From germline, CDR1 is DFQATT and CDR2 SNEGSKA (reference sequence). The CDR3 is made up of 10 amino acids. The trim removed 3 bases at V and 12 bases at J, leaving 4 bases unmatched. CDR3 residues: CSASGGEPYF. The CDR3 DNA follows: TGCAGTGCTAGCGGGGGGGAACCGTACTTC.

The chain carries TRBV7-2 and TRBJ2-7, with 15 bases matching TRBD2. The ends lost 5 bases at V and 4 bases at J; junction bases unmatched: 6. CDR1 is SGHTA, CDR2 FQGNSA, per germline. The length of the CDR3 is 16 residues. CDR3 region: CASSLGLAGGGYEQYF. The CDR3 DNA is TGTGCCAGCAGCCTGGGACTAGCGGGAGGAGGGTACGAGCAGTACTTC.

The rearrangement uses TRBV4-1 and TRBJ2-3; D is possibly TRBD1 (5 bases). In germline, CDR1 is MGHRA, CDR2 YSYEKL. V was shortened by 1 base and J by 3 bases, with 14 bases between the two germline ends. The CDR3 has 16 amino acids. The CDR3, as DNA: TGCGCCAGCAGCCAAGTCTGGCAGGGCGGTACAGATACGCAGTATTTT. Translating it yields CASSQVWQGGTDTQYF.

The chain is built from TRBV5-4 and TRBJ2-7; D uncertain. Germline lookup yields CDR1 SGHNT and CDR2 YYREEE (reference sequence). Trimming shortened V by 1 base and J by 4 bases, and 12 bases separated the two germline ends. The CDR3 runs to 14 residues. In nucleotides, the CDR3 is TGTGCCAGCAGCTTGCCCTCGACTCCATACGAGCAGTACTTC. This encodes CASSLPSTPYEQYF.

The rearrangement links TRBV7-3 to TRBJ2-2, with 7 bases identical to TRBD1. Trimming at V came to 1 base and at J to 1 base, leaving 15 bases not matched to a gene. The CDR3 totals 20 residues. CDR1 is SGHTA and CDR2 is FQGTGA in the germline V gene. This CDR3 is CASSLRGTSPTGRNTGELFF. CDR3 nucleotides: TGTGCCAGCAGCTTAAGGGGGACATCCCCGACAGGGAGGAACACCGGGGAGCTGTTTTTT. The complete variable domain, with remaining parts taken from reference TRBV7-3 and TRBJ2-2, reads GAGVSQTPSNKVTEKGKYVELRCDPISGHTALYWYRQSLGQGPEFLIYFQGTGAADDSGLPNDRFFAVRPEGSVSTLKIQRTERGDSAVYLCASSLRGTSPTGRNTGELFFGEGSRLTVL.

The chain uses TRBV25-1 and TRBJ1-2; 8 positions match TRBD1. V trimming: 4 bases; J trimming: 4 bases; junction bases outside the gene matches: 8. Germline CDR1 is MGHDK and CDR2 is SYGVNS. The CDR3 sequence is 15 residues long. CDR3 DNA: TGTGCCAGCAGTGCCAGACAGGGGACTCTCTATGGCTACACCTTC. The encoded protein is CASSARQGTLYGYTF.

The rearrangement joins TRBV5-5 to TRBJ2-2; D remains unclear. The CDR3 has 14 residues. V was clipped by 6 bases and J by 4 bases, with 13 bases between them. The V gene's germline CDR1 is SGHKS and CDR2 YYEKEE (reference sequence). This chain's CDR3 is CASTPLSPTGELFF. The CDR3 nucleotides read TGTGCCAGCACCCCACTTTCACCCACCGGGGAGCTGTTTTTT.

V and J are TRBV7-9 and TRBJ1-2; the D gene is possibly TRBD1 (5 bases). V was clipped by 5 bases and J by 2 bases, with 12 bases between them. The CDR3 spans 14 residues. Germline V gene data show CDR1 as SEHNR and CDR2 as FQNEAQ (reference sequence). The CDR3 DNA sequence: TGTGCCAGCAGCCTCGAGACAGCAAACTATGGCTACACCTTC. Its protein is CASSLETANYGYTF.

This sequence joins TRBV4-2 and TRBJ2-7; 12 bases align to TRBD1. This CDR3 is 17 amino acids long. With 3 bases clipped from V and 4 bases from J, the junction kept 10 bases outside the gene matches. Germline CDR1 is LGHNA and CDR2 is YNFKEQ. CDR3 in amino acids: CASSHPPGQGAKYEQYF. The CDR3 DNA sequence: TGTGCCAGCAGCCATCCTCCGGGACAGGGGGCAAAGTACGAGCAGTACTTC.

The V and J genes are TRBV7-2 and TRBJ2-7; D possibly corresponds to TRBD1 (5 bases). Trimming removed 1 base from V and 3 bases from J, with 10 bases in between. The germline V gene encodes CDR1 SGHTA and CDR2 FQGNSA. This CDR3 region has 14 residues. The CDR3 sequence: CASSLETEIYEQYF. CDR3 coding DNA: TGTGCCAGCAGCTTAGAGACAGAGATCTACGAGCAGTACTTC.

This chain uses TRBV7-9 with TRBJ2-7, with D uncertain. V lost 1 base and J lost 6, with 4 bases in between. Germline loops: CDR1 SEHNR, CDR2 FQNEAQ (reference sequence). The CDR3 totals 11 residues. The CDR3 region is CASSLGPEQYF. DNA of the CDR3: TGTGCCAGCAGCTTAGGTCCCGAGCAGTACTTC.

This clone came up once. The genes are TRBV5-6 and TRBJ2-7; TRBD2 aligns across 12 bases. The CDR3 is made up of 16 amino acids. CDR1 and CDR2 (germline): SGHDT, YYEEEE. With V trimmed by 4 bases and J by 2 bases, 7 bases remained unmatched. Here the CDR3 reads CASSTVRLAGAYEQYF. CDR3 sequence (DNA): TGTGCCAGCAGCACCGTTAGACTAGCGGGAGCCTACGAGCAGTACTTC.

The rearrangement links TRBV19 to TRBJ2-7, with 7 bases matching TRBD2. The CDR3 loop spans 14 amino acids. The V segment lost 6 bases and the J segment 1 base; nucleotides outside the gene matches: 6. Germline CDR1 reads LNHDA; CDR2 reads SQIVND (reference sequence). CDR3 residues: CASRGGLGSYEQYF. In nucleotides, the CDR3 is TGTGCCAGTAGGGGGGGGTTGGGATCCTACGAGCAGTACTTC.

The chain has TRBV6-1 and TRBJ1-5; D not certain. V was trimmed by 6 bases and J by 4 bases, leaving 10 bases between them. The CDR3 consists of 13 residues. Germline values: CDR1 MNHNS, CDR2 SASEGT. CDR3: CASSPQQNQPQHF. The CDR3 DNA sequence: TGTGCCAGCAGCCCTCAACAGAATCAGCCCCAGCATTTT.

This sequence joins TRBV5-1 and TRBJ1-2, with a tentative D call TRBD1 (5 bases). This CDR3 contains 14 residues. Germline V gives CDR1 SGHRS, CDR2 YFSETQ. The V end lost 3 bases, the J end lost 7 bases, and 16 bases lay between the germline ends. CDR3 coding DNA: TGCGCCAGCAGCTCCGGGACTCTTGAGCGTGGCTACACCTTC. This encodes CASSSGTLERGYTF.

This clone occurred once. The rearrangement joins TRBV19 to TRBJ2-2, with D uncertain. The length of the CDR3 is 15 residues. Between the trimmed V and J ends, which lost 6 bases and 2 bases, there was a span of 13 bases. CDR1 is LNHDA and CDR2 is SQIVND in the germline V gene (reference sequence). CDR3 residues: CASRGEGLNTGELFF. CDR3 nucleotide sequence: TGTGCCAGTAGGGGCGAAGGCCTAAACACCGGGGAGCTGTTTTTT. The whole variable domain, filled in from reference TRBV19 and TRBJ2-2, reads DGGITQSPKYLFRKEGQNVTLSCEQNLNHDAMYWYRQDPGQGLRLIYYSQIVNDFQKGDIAEGYSVSREKKESFPLTVTSAQKNPTAFYLCASRGEGLNTGELFFGEGSRLTVL.

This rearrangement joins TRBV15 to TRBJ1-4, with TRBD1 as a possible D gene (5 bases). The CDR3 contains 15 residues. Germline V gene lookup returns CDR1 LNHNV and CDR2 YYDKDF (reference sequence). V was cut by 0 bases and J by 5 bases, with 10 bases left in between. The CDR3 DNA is TGTGCCACCAGCAGAGATCTGGGGGTGAATGAAAAACTGTTTTTT. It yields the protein CATSRDLGVNEKLFF. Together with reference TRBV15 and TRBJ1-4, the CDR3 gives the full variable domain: DAMVIQNPRYQVTQFGKPVTLSCSQTLNHNVMYWYQQKSSQAPKLLFHYYDKDFNNEADTPDNFQSRRPNTSFCFLDIRSPGLGDTAMYLCATSRDLGVNEKLFFGSGTQLSVL.

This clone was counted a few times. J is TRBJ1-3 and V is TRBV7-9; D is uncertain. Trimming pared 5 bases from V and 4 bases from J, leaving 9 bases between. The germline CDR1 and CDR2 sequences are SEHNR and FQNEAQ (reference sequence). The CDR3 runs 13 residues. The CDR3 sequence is CASSPRPGNTIYF. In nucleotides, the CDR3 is TGTGCCAGCAGCCCAAGACCCGGAAACACCATATATTTT.

The CDR3 DNA follows: TGTGCCAGTAGTACCCCGTATGCGACACCCCTAGCCAAAAACATTCAGTACTTC. The encoded protein is CASSTPYATPLAKNIQYF. This chain links TRBV19 with TRBJ2-4; unclear D gene. Germline V gene sequence: CDR1 LNHDA, CDR2 SQIVND (reference sequence). V lost 4 bases to trimming and J lost 0 bases, with 19 bases between them. This CDR3 region has 18 residues.

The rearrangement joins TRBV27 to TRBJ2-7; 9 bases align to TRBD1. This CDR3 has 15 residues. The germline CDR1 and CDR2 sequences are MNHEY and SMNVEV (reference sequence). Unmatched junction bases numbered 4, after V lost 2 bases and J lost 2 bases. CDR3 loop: CASSLRTGATYEQYF. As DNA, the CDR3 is TGTGCCAGCAGTTTACGGACAGGGGCTACCTACGAGCAGTACTTC.

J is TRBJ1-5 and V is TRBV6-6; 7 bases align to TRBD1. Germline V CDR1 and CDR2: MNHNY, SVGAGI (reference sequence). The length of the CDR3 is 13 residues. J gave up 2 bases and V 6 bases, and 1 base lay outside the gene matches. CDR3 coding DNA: TGTGCCAGCAGAACAGGGGGCAATCAGCCCCAGCATTTT. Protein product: CASRTGGNQPQHF.

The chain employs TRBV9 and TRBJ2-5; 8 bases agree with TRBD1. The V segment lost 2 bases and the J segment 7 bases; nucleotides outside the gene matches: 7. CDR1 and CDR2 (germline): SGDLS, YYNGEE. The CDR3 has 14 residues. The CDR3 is CASSVGQGVGTQYF. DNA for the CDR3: TGTGCCAGCAGCGTTGGACAGGGCGTGGGGACCCAGTACTTC.

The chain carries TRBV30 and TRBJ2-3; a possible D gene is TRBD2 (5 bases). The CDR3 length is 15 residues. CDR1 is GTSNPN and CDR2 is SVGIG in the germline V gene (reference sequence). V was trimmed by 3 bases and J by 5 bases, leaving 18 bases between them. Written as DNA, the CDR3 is TGTGCCTGGAGACGGGGAACCAGCGTCGGAGATACGCAGTATTTT. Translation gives CAWRRGTSVGDTQYF.